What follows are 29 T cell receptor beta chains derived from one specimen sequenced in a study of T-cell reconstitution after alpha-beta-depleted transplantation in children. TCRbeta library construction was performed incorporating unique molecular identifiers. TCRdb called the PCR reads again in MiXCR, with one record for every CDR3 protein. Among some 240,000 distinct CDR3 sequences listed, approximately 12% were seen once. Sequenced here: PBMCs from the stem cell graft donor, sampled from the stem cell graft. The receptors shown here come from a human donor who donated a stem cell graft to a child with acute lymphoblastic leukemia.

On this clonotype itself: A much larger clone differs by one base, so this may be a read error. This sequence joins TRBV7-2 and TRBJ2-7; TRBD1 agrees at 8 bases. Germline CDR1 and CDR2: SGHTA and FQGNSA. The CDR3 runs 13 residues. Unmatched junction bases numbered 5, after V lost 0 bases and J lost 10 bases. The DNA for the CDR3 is TGTGCCAGCAGCTTAGCGGGACAGGCAGACCAGTACTTC. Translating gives CASSLAGQADQYF.

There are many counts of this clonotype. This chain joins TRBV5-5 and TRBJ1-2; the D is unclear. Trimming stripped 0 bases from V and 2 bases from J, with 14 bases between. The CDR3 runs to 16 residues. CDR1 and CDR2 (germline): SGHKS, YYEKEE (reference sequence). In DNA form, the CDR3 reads TGTGCCAGCAGCTTGGAGCTCGGGGTTGGCAACTATGGCTACACCTTC. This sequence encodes CASSLELGVGNYGYTF.

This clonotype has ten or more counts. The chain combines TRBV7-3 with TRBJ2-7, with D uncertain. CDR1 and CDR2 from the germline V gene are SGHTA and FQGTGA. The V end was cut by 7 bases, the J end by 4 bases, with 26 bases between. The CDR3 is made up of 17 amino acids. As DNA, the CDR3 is TGTGCCAGCAACAGAAAAACCGAGCATCTTGCGTTTTACGAGCAGTACTTC. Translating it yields CASNRKTEHLAFYEQYF.

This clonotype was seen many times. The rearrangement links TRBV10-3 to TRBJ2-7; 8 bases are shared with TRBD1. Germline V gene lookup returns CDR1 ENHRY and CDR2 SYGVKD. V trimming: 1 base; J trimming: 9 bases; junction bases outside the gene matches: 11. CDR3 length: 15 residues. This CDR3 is CAISEYDRGYSSQYF. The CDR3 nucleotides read TGTGCCATCAGTGAGTATGACAGGGGCTATTCGTCGCAGTACTTC.

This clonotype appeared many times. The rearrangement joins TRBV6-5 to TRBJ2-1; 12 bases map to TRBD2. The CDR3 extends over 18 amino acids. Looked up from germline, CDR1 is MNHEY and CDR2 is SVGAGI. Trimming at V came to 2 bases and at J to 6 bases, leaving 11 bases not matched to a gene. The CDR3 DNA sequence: TGTGCCAGCAGTTACCGGTCGCTAGCGGGAGGGCAAGGCAATGAGCAGTTCTTC. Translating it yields CASSYRSLAGGQGNEQFF.

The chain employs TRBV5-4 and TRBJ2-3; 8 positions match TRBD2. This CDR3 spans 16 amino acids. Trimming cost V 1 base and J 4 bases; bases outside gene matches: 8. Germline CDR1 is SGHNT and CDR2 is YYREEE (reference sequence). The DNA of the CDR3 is TGTGCCAGCAGCTTGTTTGTGACTAGCGTTCCAGATACGCAGTATTTT. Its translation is CASSLFVTSVPDTQYF.

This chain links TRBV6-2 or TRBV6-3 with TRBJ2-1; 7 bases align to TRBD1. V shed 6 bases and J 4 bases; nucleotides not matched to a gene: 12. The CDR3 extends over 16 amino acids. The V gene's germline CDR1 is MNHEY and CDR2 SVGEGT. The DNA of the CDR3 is TGTGCCAGCAGCCACCCCCCGGGACAGAGGTACAATGAGCAGTTCTTC. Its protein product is CASSHPPGQRYNEQFF.

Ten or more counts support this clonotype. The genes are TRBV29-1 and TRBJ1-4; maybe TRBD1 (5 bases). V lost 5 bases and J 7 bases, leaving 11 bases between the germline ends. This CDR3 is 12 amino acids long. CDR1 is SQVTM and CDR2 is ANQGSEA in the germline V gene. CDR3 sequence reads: CSVRVQGEKLFF. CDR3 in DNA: TGCAGCGTTAGGGTTCAGGGTGAAAAACTGTTTTTT. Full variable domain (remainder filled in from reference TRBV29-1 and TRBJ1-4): SAVISQKPSRDICQRGTSLTIQCQVDSQVTMMFWYRQQPGQSLTLIATANQGSEATYESGFVIDKFPISRPNLTFSTLTVSNMSPEDSSIYLCSVRVQGEKLFFGSGTQLSVL.

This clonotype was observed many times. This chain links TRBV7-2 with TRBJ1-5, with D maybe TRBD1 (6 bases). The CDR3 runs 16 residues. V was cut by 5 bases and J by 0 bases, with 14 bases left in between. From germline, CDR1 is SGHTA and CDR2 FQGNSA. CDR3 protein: CASSPQGLYSNQPQHF. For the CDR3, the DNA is TGTGCCAGCAGCCCCCAGGGGCTCTATAGCAATCAGCCCCAGCATTTT.

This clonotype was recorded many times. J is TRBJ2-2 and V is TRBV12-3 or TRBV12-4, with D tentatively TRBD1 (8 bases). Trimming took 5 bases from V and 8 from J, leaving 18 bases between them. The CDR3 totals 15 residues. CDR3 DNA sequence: TGTGCCAGCAGTCAGACAGGGGACTATGGGGGGGAGCTGTTTTTT. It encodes CASSQTGDYGGELFF.

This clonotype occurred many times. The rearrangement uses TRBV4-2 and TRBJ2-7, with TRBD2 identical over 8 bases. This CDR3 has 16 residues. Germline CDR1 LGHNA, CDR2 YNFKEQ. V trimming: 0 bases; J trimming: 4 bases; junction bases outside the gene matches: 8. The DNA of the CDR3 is TGTGCCAGCAGCCAAGATCGACGGGAGGGGGGATACGAGCAGTACTTC. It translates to CASSQDRREGGYEQYF.

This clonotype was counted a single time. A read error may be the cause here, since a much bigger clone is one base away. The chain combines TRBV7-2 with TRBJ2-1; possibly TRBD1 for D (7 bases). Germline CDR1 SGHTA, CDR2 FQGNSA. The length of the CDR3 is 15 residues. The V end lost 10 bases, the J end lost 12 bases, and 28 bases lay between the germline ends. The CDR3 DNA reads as TGTGCCATCTCTCCCGGAGGGACAGTTACAATGAGGCAGTTCTTC. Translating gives CAISPGGTVTMRQFF.

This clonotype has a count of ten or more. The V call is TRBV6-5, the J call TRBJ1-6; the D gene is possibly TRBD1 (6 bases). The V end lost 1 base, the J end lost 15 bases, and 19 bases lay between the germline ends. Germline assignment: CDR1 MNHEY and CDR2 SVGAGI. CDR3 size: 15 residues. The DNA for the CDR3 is TGTGCCAGCAGTTACTTAAGGACAGTCCGGAATGGCCTCCACTTT. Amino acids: CASSYLRTVRNGLHF.

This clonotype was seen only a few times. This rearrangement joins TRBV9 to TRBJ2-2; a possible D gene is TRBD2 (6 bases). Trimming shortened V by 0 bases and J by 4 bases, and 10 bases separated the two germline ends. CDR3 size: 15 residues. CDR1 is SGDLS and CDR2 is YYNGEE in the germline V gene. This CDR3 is CASSVERGFTGELFF. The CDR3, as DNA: TGTGCCAGCAGCGTAGAACGGGGGTTCACCGGGGAGCTGTTTTTT.

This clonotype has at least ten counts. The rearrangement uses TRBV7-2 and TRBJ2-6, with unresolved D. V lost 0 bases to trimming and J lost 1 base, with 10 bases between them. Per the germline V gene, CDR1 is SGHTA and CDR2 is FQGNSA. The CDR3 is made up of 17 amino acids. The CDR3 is CASSLAKRQSGANVLTF. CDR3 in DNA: TGTGCCAGCAGCTTAGCGAAGAGGCAGTCTGGGGCCAACGTCCTGACTTTC.

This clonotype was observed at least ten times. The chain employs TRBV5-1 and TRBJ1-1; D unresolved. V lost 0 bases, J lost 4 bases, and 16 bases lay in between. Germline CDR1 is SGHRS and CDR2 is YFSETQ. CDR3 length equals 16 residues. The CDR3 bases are TGCGCCAGCAGCTTGGAGGGCCCACGAAGGGTCACTGAAGCTTTCTTT. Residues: CASSLEGPRRVTEAFF.

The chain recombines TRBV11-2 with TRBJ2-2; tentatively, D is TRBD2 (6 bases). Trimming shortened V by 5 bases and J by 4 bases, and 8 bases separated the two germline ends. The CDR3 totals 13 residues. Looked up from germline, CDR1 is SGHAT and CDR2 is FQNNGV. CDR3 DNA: TGTGCCAGCAGCCGGGAGCCCACCGGGGAGCTGTTTTTT. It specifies CASSREPTGELFF.

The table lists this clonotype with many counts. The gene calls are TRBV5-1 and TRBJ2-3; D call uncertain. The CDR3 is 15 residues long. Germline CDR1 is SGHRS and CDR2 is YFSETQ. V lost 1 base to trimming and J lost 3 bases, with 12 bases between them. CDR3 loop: CASSLTPKQTDTQYF. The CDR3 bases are TGCGCCAGCAGCTTGACACCTAAGCAAACAGATACGCAGTATTTT. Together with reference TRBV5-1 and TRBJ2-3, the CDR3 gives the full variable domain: KAGVTQTPRYLIKTRGQQVTLSCSPISGHRSVSWYQQTPGQGLQFLFEYFSETQRNKGNFPGRFSGRQFSNSRSEMNVSTLELGDSALYLCASSLTPKQTDTQYFGPGTRLTVL.

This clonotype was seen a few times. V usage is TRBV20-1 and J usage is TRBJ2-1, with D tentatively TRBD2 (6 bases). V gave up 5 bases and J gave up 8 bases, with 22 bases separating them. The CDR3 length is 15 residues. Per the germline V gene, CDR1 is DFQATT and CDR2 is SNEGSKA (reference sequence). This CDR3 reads CSASTRDLVWDEQFF. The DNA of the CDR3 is TGCAGTGCTTCTACCCGGGACTTAGTATGGGATGAGCAGTTCTTC.

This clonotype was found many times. The CDR3, as DNA: TGCGCCAGCAGCTTGGCTCTCGGGGAACGAAAGACCCAGTACTTC. Translated, it gives CASSLALGERKTQYF. The chain has TRBV5-1 and TRBJ2-5; D is possibly TRBD2 (5 bases). Germline V gene data show CDR1 as SGHRS and CDR2 as YFSETQ. V lost 0 bases and J 6 bases, leaving 15 bases between the germline ends. The CDR3 is made up of 15 amino acids.

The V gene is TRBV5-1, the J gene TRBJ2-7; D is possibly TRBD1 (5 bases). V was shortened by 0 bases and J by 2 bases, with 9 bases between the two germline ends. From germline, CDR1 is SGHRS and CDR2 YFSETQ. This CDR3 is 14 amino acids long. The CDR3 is CASSLGQSAYEQYF. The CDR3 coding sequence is TGCGCCAGCAGCTTGGGACAGTCGGCCTACGAGCAGTACTTC.

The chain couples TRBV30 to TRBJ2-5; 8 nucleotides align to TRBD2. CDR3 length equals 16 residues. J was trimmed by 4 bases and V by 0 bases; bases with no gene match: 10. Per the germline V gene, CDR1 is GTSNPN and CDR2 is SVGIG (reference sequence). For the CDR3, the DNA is TGTGCCTGGAGTGTACTGATGGCGGGAGGTGGAGAGACCCAGTACTTC. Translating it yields CAWSVLMAGGGETQYF.

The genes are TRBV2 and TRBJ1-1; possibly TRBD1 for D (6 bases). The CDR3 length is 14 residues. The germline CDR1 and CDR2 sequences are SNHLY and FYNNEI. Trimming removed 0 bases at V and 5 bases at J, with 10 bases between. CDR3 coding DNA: TGTGCCAGCAGTGAAGCTCGGGGGGCGACTGAAGCTTTCTTT. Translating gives CASSEARGATEAFF.

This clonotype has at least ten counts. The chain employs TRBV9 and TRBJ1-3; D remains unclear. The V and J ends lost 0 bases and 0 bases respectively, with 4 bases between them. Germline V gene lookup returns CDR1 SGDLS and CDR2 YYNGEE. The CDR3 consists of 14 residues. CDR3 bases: TGTGCCAGCAGCGTAGACAGCTCTGGAAACACCATATATTTT. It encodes CASSVDSSGNTIYF. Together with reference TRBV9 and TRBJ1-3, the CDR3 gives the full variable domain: DSGVTQTPKHLITATGQRVTLRCSPRSGDLSVYWYQQSLDQGLQFLIQYYNGEERAKGNILERFSAQQFPDLHSELNLSSLELGDSALYFCASSVDSSGNTIYFGEGSWLTVV.

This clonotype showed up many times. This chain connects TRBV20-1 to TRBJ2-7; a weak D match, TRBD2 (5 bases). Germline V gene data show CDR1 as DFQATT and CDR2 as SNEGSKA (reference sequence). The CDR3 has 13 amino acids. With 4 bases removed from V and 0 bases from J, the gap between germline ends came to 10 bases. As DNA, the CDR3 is TGCAGTGCTACCGGACTCTTCTCCTACGAGCAGTACTTC. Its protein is CSATGLFSYEQYF.

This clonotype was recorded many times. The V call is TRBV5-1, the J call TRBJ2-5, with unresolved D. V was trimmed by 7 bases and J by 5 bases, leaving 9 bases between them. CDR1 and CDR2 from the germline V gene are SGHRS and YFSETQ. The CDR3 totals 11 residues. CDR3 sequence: CASFDMETQYF. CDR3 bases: TGCGCCAGCTTCGACATGGAGACCCAGTACTTC.

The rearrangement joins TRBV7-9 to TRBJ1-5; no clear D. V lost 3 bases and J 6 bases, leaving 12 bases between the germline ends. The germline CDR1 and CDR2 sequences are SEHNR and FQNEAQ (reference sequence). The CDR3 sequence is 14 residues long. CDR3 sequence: CASSFDGGLQPQHF. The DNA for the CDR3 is TGTGCCAGCAGCTTCGACGGAGGCCTTCAGCCCCAGCATTTT.

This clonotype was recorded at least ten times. CDR3 sequence: CAARRTDTQYF. CDR3 bases: TGTGCTGCTAGGAGAACAGATACGCAGTATTTT. This chain joins TRBV10-3 and TRBJ2-3; D not certain. CDR1 and CDR2 (germline): ENHRY, SYGVKD. CDR3 length equals 11 residues.

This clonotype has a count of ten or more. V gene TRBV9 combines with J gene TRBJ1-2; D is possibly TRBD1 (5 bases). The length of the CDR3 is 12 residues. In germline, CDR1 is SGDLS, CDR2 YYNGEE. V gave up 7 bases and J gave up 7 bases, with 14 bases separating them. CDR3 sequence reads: CASGDSQGGYTF. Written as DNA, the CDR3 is TGTGCCAGCGGCGACAGTCAGGGTGGCTACACCTTC.